These 14 T cell receptor beta chains originate from one sample sequenced in a study of CD8 T cells in ankylosing spondylitis. Whole-study findings and limits: In ankylosing spondylitis blood, a motif of about eight highly homologous TCR beta variants appeared characteristic.

Via MiXCR, TCRdb re-called the 5' RACE reads, giving one row per CDR3 protein. Among 450,000 or so distinct CDR3 sequences listed, 25% to 30% were seen once. The antigens of these receptors remain unknown. The sample was blood, either unsorted or a sorted T cell fraction (not recorded which). The source of these receptors is a male donor with ankylosing spondylitis.

This clonotype showed up just a few times. V is TRBV4-1 and J is TRBJ1-2; TRBD1 aligns across 7 bases. This CDR3 comprises 15 residues. With V trimmed by 6 bases and J by 0 bases, 7 bases remained unmatched. Germline V gene lookup returns CDR1 MGHRA and CDR2 YSYEKL. The CDR3 DNA is TGCGCCAGCAGGCGGGACAGAGAAGCTAACTATGGCTACACCTTC. Amino acids: CASRRDREANYGYTF.

Many counts were recorded for this clonotype. V is TRBV12-3 or TRBV12-4 and J is TRBJ1-4; D call uncertain. V lost 7 bases to trimming and J lost 6 bases, with 12 bases between them. This CDR3 region has 13 residues. The CDR3: CASTRPPYEKLFF. The CDR3 DNA is TGTGCCAGCACCCGGCCGCCATATGAAAAACTGTTTTTT.

This clonotype was observed a handful of times. The V gene is TRBV4-1, the J gene TRBJ2-1; tentative D call: TRBD1 (5 bases). The CDR3 consists of 13 residues. Trimming shortened V by 5 bases and J by 8 bases, and 13 bases separated the two germline ends. Germline CDR1 MGHRA, CDR2 YSYEKL. CDR3 coding DNA: TGCGCCAGCAGCTGGAGCAGGGCCGATGAGCAGTTCTTC. Residues: CASSWSRADEQFF.

This clonotype occurred a few times. V is TRBV11-2 and J is TRBJ1-5; 8 bases are a match to TRBD1. Germline V gene data show CDR1 as SGHAT and CDR2 as FQNNGV. The junction had 8 bases not matched to a gene; V was cut back by 5 bases and J by 2 bases. The CDR3 totals 16 residues. CDR3 sequence: CASSAAPGQGNQPQHF. Written as DNA, the CDR3 is TGTGCCAGCAGCGCGGCACCGGGACAGGGCAATCAGCCCCAGCATTTT.

This clonotype was seen a few times. The gene calls are TRBV18 and TRBJ2-1, with D uncertain. Germline CDR1 reads KGHSH; CDR2 reads LQKENI. The CDR3 length is 13 residues. Trimming pared 6 bases from V and 4 bases from J, leaving 10 bases between. The CDR3 spells CASSQAKYNEQFF. The CDR3 coding sequence is TGTGCCAGCTCCCAAGCGAAATACAATGAGCAGTTCTTC.

The rearrangement links TRBV7-2 to TRBJ2-2, with D possibly TRBD2 on 6 matching bases. The CDR3 is 14 residues long. With 5 bases removed from V and 4 bases from J, the gap between germline ends came to 11 bases. Germline assignment: CDR1 SGHTA and CDR2 FQGNSA. In DNA, the CDR3 is TGTGCCAGCAGCGGGGCGGGGCGCACCGGGGAGCTGTTTTTT. Protein product: CASSGAGRTGELFF.

This clonotype showed up just a few times. This chain joins TRBV5-1 and TRBJ2-5; D is possibly TRBD2 (6 bases). Between the trimmed V and J ends, which lost 0 bases and 3 bases, there was a span of 12 bases. This CDR3 region has 15 residues. Germline V lookup: CDR1 SGHRS, CDR2 YFSETQ. CDR3 amino acids: CASSLEGTGEETQYF. The CDR3 DNA sequence: TGCGCCAGCAGCTTGGAAGGGACGGGAGAAGAGACCCAGTACTTC. The whole variable domain, filled in from reference TRBV5-1 and TRBJ2-5, reads KAGVTQTPRYLIKTRGQQVTLSCSPISGHRSVSWYQQTPGQGLQFLFEYFSETQRNKGNFPGRFSGRQFSNSRSEMNVSTLELGDSALYLCASSLEGTGEETQYFGPGTRLLVL.

This clonotype has at least ten counts. V gene TRBV20-1 combines with J gene TRBJ1-4; the match to TRBD1 covers 10 bases. This CDR3 contains 14 residues. Germline V lookup: CDR1 DFQATT, CDR2 SNEGSKA (reference sequence). The ends lost 6 bases at V and 8 bases at J; junction bases unmatched: 9. Here the CDR3 DNA reads TGCAGTGCCAAACCCGGGACAGGGGAGGAAAAACTGTTTTTT. It is translated as CSAKPGTGEEKLFF.

There are many counts of this clonotype. The CDR3 DNA reads TGCGCCAGCAGCGCCGGGACAGGGTCCTACAATGAGCAGTTCTTC. Its protein is CASSAGTGSYNEQFF. The chain uses TRBV5-1 and TRBJ2-1, with 9 positions matching TRBD1. V lost 4 bases, J lost 1 base, and 3 bases stayed unmatched. Germline CDR1 and CDR2: SGHRS and YFSETQ. The CDR3 covers 15 residues.

J is TRBJ1-5 and V is TRBV28; 9 bases agree with TRBD1. In germline, CDR1 is MDHEN, CDR2 SYDVKM. This CDR3 is 15 amino acids long. With 1 base clipped from V and 5 bases from J, the junction kept 3 bases outside the gene matches. As DNA, the CDR3 is TGTGCCAGCAGTTTATCCGGGACAGGGTATCAGCCCCAGCATTTT. Translated, it gives CASSLSGTGYQPQHF.

This clonotype has a handful of counts. The J gene is TRBJ1-3, the V gene TRBV6-1, with D unresolved. V was pared by 1 base and J by 2 bases, with 6 bases between. The CDR3 is 14 amino acids. Germline V gene data show CDR1 as MNHNS and CDR2 as SASEGT. The CDR3 sequence: CASSEVAAGNTIYF. The CDR3 region has the DNA TGTGCCAGCAGTGAAGTGGCAGCTGGAAACACCATATATTTT.

This chain connects TRBV5-1 to TRBJ2-3; D is possibly TRBD1 (5 bases). CDR1 and CDR2 (germline): SGHRS, YFSETQ. The CDR3 length is 15 residues. Trimming removed 2 bases at V and 1 base at J, with 11 bases between. CDR3 bases: TGCGCCAGCAGCTTACAGGACCCTCGCACAGATACGCAGTATTTT. Translating gives CASSLQDPRTDTQYF.

This clonotype was seen a handful of times. This chain uses TRBV5-1 with TRBJ2-5; D uncertain. Per germline, CDR1 SGHRS and CDR2 YFSETQ. The CDR3 extends over 15 amino acids. Trimming removed 4 bases at V and 0 bases at J, with 13 bases between. CDR3 sequence: CASSRTPTYQETQYF. For the CDR3, the DNA is TGCGCCAGCAGCCGAACACCCACCTACCAAGAGACCCAGTACTTC.

The V and J genes are TRBV30 and TRBJ1-2; possible D gene TRBD1, 6 bases. V lost 3 bases and J lost 2, with 19 bases in between. Germline V gene data show CDR1 as GTSNPN and CDR2 as SVGIG (reference sequence). This CDR3 is built from 16 residues. CDR3 in amino acids: CAWRGNPQGGNYGYTF. The CDR3 nucleotides read TGTGCCTGGAGAGGAAACCCACAGGGAGGGAACTATGGCTACACCTTC.